This TCR beta chain was identified in a study of blood T cell repertoires in COVID-19. The wider study: Material from acute and convalescent COVID-19 was sourced from the United States, Italy and Spain. PBMCs, B-cell-depleted T cells, or T cells were the source of the cDNA or gDNA that made up the material.

Original methodology: Estimation of nucleated cell counts relied on the amplification of reference gene primers. Profiled with immunoSEQ multiplex PCR; TCRdb holds only in-frame clones, not every one. The V and J calls and clone size are taken from that table; D and trimming were inferred from the DNA. The sample has about 200,000 clones; around 84% are singletons. Germline values: CDR1 SQVTM, CDR2 ANQGSEA. V shed 4 bases, J shed 4 bases, and the junction held 6 bases outside the gene matches. The CDR3 consists of 13 residues. Participants classified as exposed had met a COVID-19 case within 2 weeks before study entry.

The sequence derives from a woman aged 25-40 years who had been exposed to COVID-19. Sample: PBMCs or T cells enriched from blood (not recorded which). The chain has TRBV29-1 and TRBJ2-5; TRBD2 matches 7 bases. CDR3 nucleotide sequence: TGCAGCGTTGTGGGGGGGAATTTAGAGACCCAGTACTTC. The encoded protein is CSVVGGNLETQYF.